One sample yielded the 25 T cell receptor beta chains listed below, sequenced in a study of blood T cells in healthy people across ages (dated by TCRdb to between 2014 and 2016). The library was made by 5' RACE. Data came from an Illumina HiSeq 2500. The second PCR ran for about 6 to 12 cycles and used a J-beta primer mix along with a sample-barcoded 5' primer. Starting from the raw public reads, TCRdb applied fastp trimming at Q25, assembled clones with MiXCR and retained in-frame beta chains. A single entry per CDR3 protein holds the most common genes and DNA from its merged rows. For this sample there are 1.5 million or so distinct CDR3 sequences; approximately 40% appear just once. The ten biggest clones cover roughly 8.2% of the sample. Input material: blood. These TCRs come from a woman aged 18-30 years in good health.

This clonotype was seen many times. The rearrangement joins TRBV7-6 to TRBJ1-2; tentative D call: TRBD1 (5 bases). Trimming left V 5 bases short and J 4 bases short, with 14 bases between. Germline V lookup: CDR1 SGHVS, CDR2 FNYEAQ. There are 14 residues in the CDR3. CDR3 bases: TGTGCCAGCAGCCCCCCGCAGGGTGGCTATGGCTACACCTTC. This gives the protein CASSPPQGGYGYTF.

The table lists this clonotype with many counts. The rearrangement links TRBV20-1 to TRBJ2-5; 10 bases are a match to TRBD2. Germline values: CDR1 DFQATT, CDR2 SNEGSKA (reference sequence). This CDR3 is built from 15 residues. Germline trimming cut 3 bases from V and 3 bases from J; bases unmatched to any gene: 7. Here the CDR3 reads CSASGLAGDKETQYF. The CDR3 DNA reads TGCAGTGCTAGTGGGCTAGCGGGGGATAAAGAGACCCAGTACTTC.

Turning to this clonotype: The junction and the germline gene differ at one end; a read error may be behind it. The chain employs TRBV7-9 and TRBJ2-7, with 7 nucleotides matching TRBD1. The CDR3 is made up of 14 amino acids. Germline V gene data show CDR1 as SEHNR and CDR2 as FQNEAQ (reference sequence). CDR3 sequence (DNA): TGTGCCAACAGCTCAGGGACAGCGGCCTACGAGCAGTACTTC. Translated: CANSSGTAAYEQYF.

The sample holds a few counts of this clonotype. The V and J genes are TRBV12-3 or TRBV12-4 and TRBJ2-2; a weak D match, TRBD1 (6 bases). This CDR3 has 16 residues. Trimming stripped 6 bases from V and 5 bases from J, with 19 bases between. DNA of the CDR3: TGTGCCAGCAGACCCGAAATGTGGGGGCCGACCGGGGAGCTGTTTTTT. Protein product: CASRPEMWGPTGELFF.

This clonotype was detected only a few times. This rearrangement joins TRBV4-1 to TRBJ2-2; no clear D. The length of the CDR3 is 14 residues. In germline, CDR1 is MGHRA, CDR2 YSYEKL. V was trimmed by 0 bases and J by 1 base, leaving 3 bases between them. The CDR3 nucleotides read TGCGCCAGCAGCCAAGATATGAACACCGGGGAGCTGTTTTTT. This translates into CASSQDMNTGELFF.

A few counts support this clonotype. The rearrangement joins TRBV4-1 to TRBJ2-2, with D uncertain. V was cut by 1 base and J by 6 bases, with 6 bases left in between. There are 13 residues in the CDR3. The germline gives CDR1 MGHRA, CDR2 YSYEKL. This CDR3 is CASSQVLAGELFF. Here the CDR3 DNA reads TGCGCCAGCAGCCAAGTGCTGGCCGGGGAGCTGTTTTTT.

This clonotype came up a few times. The rearrangement links TRBV3-1 to TRBJ2-1; 7 nucleotides line up with TRBD1. The CDR3 is 16 amino acids. Trimming at V came to 2 bases and at J to 4 bases, leaving 8 bases not matched to a gene. The V gene's germline CDR1 is LGHDT and CDR2 YNNKEL (reference sequence). The CDR3 reads CASSQTGAGLYNEQFF. CDR3 in DNA: TGTGCCAGCAGCCAAACAGGGGCGGGTCTATACAATGAGCAGTTCTTC.

CDR3 DNA sequence: TGTGCCAGCAGTGAAGAAACGGGAGGTTTTTTAAATGAGCAGTTCTTC. Residues: CASSEETGGFLNEQFF. The genes are TRBV2 and TRBJ2-1; 7 bases line up with TRBD2. The germline V gene has CDR1 SNHLY and CDR2 FYNNEI. The CDR3 consists of 16 residues. J gave up 7 bases and V 1 base, and 10 bases lay outside the gene matches.

V gene TRBV20-1 combines with J gene TRBJ2-5; maybe TRBD2 (6 bases). Germline-derived CDR1 and CDR2 are DFQATT and SNEGSKA (reference sequence). V lost 0 bases and J lost 11, with 25 bases in between. The CDR3 length is 16 residues. CDR3 residues: CSARDSLASIPNEQYF. In nucleotides, the CDR3 is TGCAGTGCTAGAGATTCGCTAGCGAGTATACCGAATGAGCAGTACTTC.

This rearrangement joins TRBV15 to TRBJ2-5; unclear D gene. Germline CDR1 LNHNV, CDR2 YYDKDF (reference sequence). The CDR3 is made up of 13 amino acids. The V and J ends lost 4 bases and 5 bases respectively, with 11 bases between them. In nucleotides, the CDR3 is TGTGCCACCAGCACAAACCGGCAGGAGACCCAGTACTTC. This encodes CATSTNRQETQYF.

This clonotype has a handful of counts. This chain uses TRBV6-1 with TRBJ2-3; no reliable D call. This CDR3 is built from 14 residues. V lost 0 bases to trimming and J lost 2 bases, with 6 bases between them. Per the germline V gene, CDR1 is MNHNS and CDR2 is SASEGT. For the CDR3, the DNA is TGTGCCAGCAGTGAAGCTACCTACACAGATACGCAGTATTTT. Its protein is CASSEATYTDTQYF.

The rearrangement uses TRBV7-2 and TRBJ2-7; 13 bases line up with TRBD2. This CDR3 has 16 amino acids. The junction had 12 bases not matched to a gene; V was cut back by 7 bases and J by 6 bases. Germline V gene lookup returns CDR1 SGHTA and CDR2 FQGNSA. CDR3 in amino acids: CASKLSGTSGMSEQYF. The CDR3 DNA reads TGTGCCAGCAAGCTTTCCGGGACTAGCGGGATGAGCGAGCAGTACTTC.

This clonotype was detected a few times. CDR3 protein: CASSSQVLPTSPLHF. As DNA, the CDR3 is TGTGCCAGCAGCTCACAGGTCCTACCCACTTCACCCCTCCACTTT. The chain links TRBV7-2 to TRBJ1-6, with D maybe TRBD1 (5 bases). The V and J ends lost 4 bases and 9 bases respectively, with 16 bases between them. Germline values: CDR1 SGHTA, CDR2 FQGNSA. CDR3 length: 15 amino acids.

V and J are TRBV20-1 and TRBJ1-4; D unclear. The V gene's germline CDR1 is DFQATT and CDR2 SNEGSKA (reference sequence). Trimming took 6 bases from V and 3 from J, leaving 14 bases between them. CDR3 length equals 14 residues. CDR3 region: CSAPNLDPNEKLFF. The CDR3 DNA is TGCAGTGCCCCAAACTTAGACCCTAATGAAAAACTGTTTTTT.

This clonotype was seen a handful of times. The J gene is TRBJ2-3, the V gene TRBV4-1; the D call may be TRBD1 or TRBD2 (5 bases each). The V end was cut by 4 bases, the J end by 5 bases, with 19 bases between. Germline V CDR1 and CDR2: MGHRA, YSYEKL. This CDR3 is 16 amino acids long. The CDR3 spells CASSPTRDRSLDTQYF. CDR3 DNA: TGCGCCAGCAGCCCTACCAGGGACCGCAGCCTAGATACGCAGTATTTT.

This clonotype was detected only a few times. The DNA for the CDR3 is TGTGCCAGCAGTCCTCAACGAAGCTCCTACAATGAGCAGTTCTTC. This encodes CASSPQRSSYNEQFF. The rearrangement uses TRBV27 and TRBJ2-1; D uncertain. Trimming left V 5 bases short and J 0 bases short, with 11 bases between. The V gene's germline CDR1 is MNHEY and CDR2 SMNVEV (reference sequence). The CDR3 consists of 15 residues.

CDR3 nucleotides: TGTGCCAGCAGCCCTGCGGGGGGCAGCCACTCTGGAAACACCATATATTTT. It translates to CASSPAGGSHSGNTIYF. V gene TRBV9 combines with J gene TRBJ1-3; TRBD1 is a possible D gene (6 bases). There are 17 residues in the CDR3. Trimming cost V 4 bases and J 0 bases, with 17 bases left between them. CDR1 is SGDLS, CDR2 YYNGEE, per germline. Full variable domain (missing parts from reference TRBV9 and TRBJ1-3): DSGVTQTPKHLITATGQRVTLRCSPRSGDLSVYWYQQSLDQGLQFLIQYYNGEERAKGNILERFSAQQFPDLHSELNLSSLELGDSALYFCASSPAGGSHSGNTIYFGEGSWLTVV.

This clonotype was seen only a few times. The rearrangement links TRBV20-1 to TRBJ1-1; unclear D gene. The CDR3 has 14 amino acids. Germline V gene data show CDR1 as DFQATT and CDR2 as SNEGSKA (reference sequence). The V end lost 0 bases, the J end lost 0 bases, and 8 bases lay between the germline ends. CDR3 residues: CSARDPGLNTEAFF. The CDR3 nucleotides are TGCAGTGCTAGAGATCCCGGACTGAACACTGAAGCTTTCTTT.

As concerns this clonotype: Germline and junction disagree at one end, which may indicate a read error. This chain joins TRBV20-1 and TRBJ1-5; D is possibly TRBD1 (6 bases). Germline loops: CDR1 DFQATT, CDR2 SNEGSKA (reference sequence). The CDR3 is 14 residues long. The chain's CDR3 is CSTAGAVRDQPRHF. In DNA form, the CDR3 reads TGCAGCACCGCGGGGGCGGTTAGGGATCAGCCCCGGCATTTT.

Many counts were recorded for this clonotype. The rearrangement uses TRBV7-2 and TRBJ2-1; D unclear. The CDR3 contains 12 residues. Germline CDR1 and CDR2: SGHTA and FQGNSA. With 5 bases removed from V and 5 bases from J, the gap between germline ends came to 7 bases. The CDR3 region is CASSQANNEQFF. The CDR3 nucleotides read TGTGCCAGCAGCCAGGCGAACAATGAGCAGTTCTTC.

The chain recombines TRBV7-9 with TRBJ2-3; D is unresolved. The length of the CDR3 is 15 residues. V was trimmed by 3 bases and J by 5 bases, leaving 15 bases between them. Germline V gene lookup returns CDR1 SEHNR and CDR2 FQNEAQ (reference sequence). As DNA, the CDR3 is TGTGCCAGCAGCTTGAACTCCGCCGCAGTAGATACGCAGTATTTT. Amino acid sequence: CASSLNSAAVDTQYF.

This clonotype has a count of ten or more. The chain couples TRBV3-1 to TRBJ2-3; tentative D call: TRBD2 (5 bases). With 4 bases removed from V and 0 bases from J, the gap between germline ends came to 14 bases. Germline CDR1 reads LGHDT; CDR2 reads YNNKEL (reference sequence). The CDR3 is made up of 16 amino acids. The CDR3 DNA reads as TGTGCCAGCAGCCCCGGACTCCAGCCTAGCACAGATACGCAGTATTTT. This codes for CASSPGLQPSTDTQYF.

V and J are TRBV5-4 and TRBJ2-5; 8 positions agree with TRBD2. The CDR3 has 14 residues. J lost 5 bases, V lost 4 bases, and 7 bases had no gene match. Per the germline V gene, CDR1 is SGHNT and CDR2 is YYREEE (reference sequence). For the CDR3, the DNA is TGTGCCAGCAGCATGGGACTAGTAGTGGAGACCCAGTACTTC. As protein: CASSMGLVVETQYF.

There are many counts of this clonotype. The gene calls are TRBV12-3 or TRBV12-4 and TRBJ2-7; D is undetermined. This CDR3 has 13 residues. V lost 4 bases and J 2 bases, leaving 9 bases between the germline ends. The CDR3 DNA reads as TGTGCCAGCAGTTCTGGGTCCCCCTACGAGCAGTACTTC. Protein product: CASSSGSPYEQYF.

V is TRBV5-6 and J is TRBJ2-1, with D possibly TRBD2 on 6 matching bases. The V gene's germline CDR1 is SGHDT and CDR2 YYEEEE. The germline V and J ends were trimmed by 0 bases and 0 bases, with 13 bases remaining between them. The length of the CDR3 is 17 residues. The DNA of the CDR3 is TGTGCCAGCAGCTTGGCCCTGGGGAGGAGCTCCTACAATGAGCAGTTCTTC. It codes for CASSLALGRSSYNEQFF.